This T cell receptor (beta chain) is from a study of T cell changes during pregnancy in multiple sclerosis. Using immunoSEQ multiplex PCR, the repertoire was profiled, and TCRdb retains in-frame clones only, with some absent. The sample shows some 60,000 clones, about nine tenths of them seen only once. Sequenced here: peripheral blood, sampled in the second trimester of pregnancy. This receptor was taken from a female donor with multiple sclerosis, enrolled in a pregnancy study.

The CDR3 coding sequence is TGTGCCAGCACCACAGGGGGCTCTGGCTACACCTTC. Encoded protein: CASTTGGSGYTF. This sequence joins TRBV2 and TRBJ1-2; 9 bases align to TRBD1. The CDR3 consists of 12 residues. Per the germline V gene, CDR1 is SNHLY and CDR2 is FYNNEI. With V trimmed by 7 bases and J by 7 bases, 4 bases remained unmatched.